The rows below give T cell receptor beta chains drawn from one sample of a study of blood T cell repertoires in COVID-19. TCRdb keeps only in-frame clones here, not all; method: immunoSEQ multiplex PCR. The table shows approximately 250,000 clones, with more than 80% occurring only once. Sequencing was done on a sample of peripheral blood. Receptor source: a human donor in a cohort sampled during active COVID-19. CDR3s include the opening cysteine and the closing phenylalanine or tryptophan. A D gene is named only where the DNA matches it firmly. A row's size may be missing; if present it is once, few, many or a size class.

>TRBV6-5|-|TRBJ2-7|-
TGTGCCAGCAGGAACGATGGAGTCTACGAGCAGTACTTC
CASRNDGVYEQYF
>TRBV29-1|-|TRBJ1-2|-
TGCAGCGCTCCTTCGGGTGATGGCTACACCTTC
CSAPSGDGYTF
>TRBV11-1|-|TRBJ1-1|-
TGTGCCAGCAGCGACAGATATATGAACACTGAAGCTTTCTTT
CASSDRYMNTEAFF
>TRBV27|few|TRBJ1-2|-
TGTGCCAGCAGTCGACTCGCGGACTATGGCTACACCTTC
CASSRLADYGYTF
>TRBV6-6|-|TRBJ2-5|TRBD2
TGTGCCAGCAGGGGAACTAGCGGGGGGGAGACCCAGTACTTC
CASRGTSGGETQYF
>TRBV5-4|few|TRBJ1-6|TRBD1
TGTGCCAGCAGCCCGGACAGGCTTAGCTCCTATAATTCACCCCTCCACTTT
CASSPDRLSSYNSPLHF
>TRBV19|-|TRBJ2-4|TRBD1
TGTGCCAGTAGCAGTCCCGGGACAGGGTTGCAAAACATTCAGTACTTC
CASSSPGTGLQNIQYF
>TRBV9|once|TRBJ2-5|TRBD1
TGTGCCAGCAGCGGAACCGGGCGGAGAGGAGACAGGGGAGAGACCCAGTACTTC
CASSGTGRRGDRGETQYF
>TRBV14|-|TRBJ2-3|TRBD2
TGTGCCAGCAGCCAAGTAGGACTAGCGGAGACAGATACGCAGTATTTT
CASSQVGLAETDTQYF
>TRBV28|-|TRBJ2-7|-
TGTGCCAGCAGTTCCCCGGCGGGACGTACATTTACCAGTGACCCCTACGAGCAGTACTTC
CASSSPAGRTFTSDPYEQYF
>TRBV11-2|-|TRBJ1-1|-
TGTGCCAGCAGCTTAGGGTCCCAGGAAGCTTTCTTT
CASSLGSQEAFF
>TRBV18|-|TRBJ1-3|-
TGTGCCAGCTCCCCGGACACCTCTGGAAACACCATATATTTT
CASSPDTSGNTIYF
>TRBV9|-|TRBJ2-7|TRBD1
TGTGCCAGCAGCATACAGGGGGGTGAGCAGTACTTC
CASSIQGGEQYF
>TRBV4-1|-|TRBJ2-1|TRBD1
TGCGCCAGCAGCCATGTGGGACAGGGGACCTACAATGAGCAGTTCTTC
CASSHVGQGTYNEQFF
>TRBV20-1|once|TRBJ1-1|-
TGCAGTGCTAGTCGGGGGTTGAACACTGAAGCTTTCTTT
CSASRGLNTEAFF
>TRBV24-1|once|TRBJ2-5|TRBD2
TGTGCCACCAGTGACGTCGTGGGAGGGAGGGAGACCCAGTACTTC
CATSDVVGGRETQYF
>TRBV5-1|-|TRBJ2-2|TRBD1
TGCGCCAGCAGCTTGAGCAGGGGGTCTGAGGCCGGGGAGCTGTTTTTT
CASSLSRGSEAGELFF
>TRBV2|-|TRBJ2-1|TRBD1
TGTGCCAGCAGTGATTTGGGACAGGGGATCAATGAGCAGTTCTTC
CASSDLGQGINEQFF
>TRBV9|-|TRBJ2-3|TRBD2
TGTGCCAGCAGCGCCTCCGCGCGGGGGGGCGGGGCAGATACGCAGTATTTT
CASSASARGGGADTQYF
>TRBV6-4|-|TRBJ2-1|TRBD1
TGTGCCAGCAGTGTCCAACCGGGACAGGATAATGAGCAGTTCTTC
CASSVQPGQDNEQFF
>TRBV6-5|once|TRBJ1-4|-
TGTGCCAGCAGACAGGGCACTAATGAAAAACTGTTTTTT
CASRQGTNEKLFF
>TRBV5-8|-|TRBJ2-7|TRBD1
TGTGCCAGCAGCTTGGGACCCGGGACAGGGTATCGCGACGAGCAGTACTTC
CASSLGPGTGYRDEQYF
>TRBV9|-|TRBJ1-1|TRBD1
TGTGCCAGCAGCTTCGGGACAGTTAACACTGAAGCTTTCTTT
CASSFGTVNTEAFF
>TRBV11-2|-|TRBJ2-2|TRBD2
TGTGCCAGCAGCTTATACTCGCGGGGGGCCACCGGGGAGCTGTTTTTT
CASSLYSRGATGELFF
>TRBV10-3|-|TRBJ1-6|TRBD1
TGTGCCATCAGTGAGTCCGCACAGGGGGCTATTAATTCACCCCTCCACTTT
CAISESAQGAINSPLHF
>TRBV5-1|-|TRBJ1-1|-
TGCGCCAGCCAACAAGGTCGGGGGGTGGCTTTCTTT
CASQQGRGVAFF
>TRBV24-1|many|TRBJ2-1|-
TGTGCCACCAGTGCAACGGGAGCTAAGAATGAGCAGTTCTTC
CATSATGAKNEQFF
>TRBV6-6|-|TRBJ1-5|-
TGTGCCAGCAGCCGTACAGAACCCAATCAGCCCCAGCATTTT
CASSRTEPNQPQHF
>TRBV20-1|-|TRBJ2-1|TRBD2
TGCAGTGCTAGTCGACCCGGGACTAGCCTTAATGAGCAGTTCTTC
CSASRPGTSLNEQFF
>TRBV7-9|-|TRBJ2-1|-
TGTGCCAGCAGCTTACAGGGAATTGAGCAGTTCTTC
CASSLQGIEQFF
>TRBV7-9|-|TRBJ1-4|-
TGTGCCAGCAGCTACCAGGACACCCAAAATGGAAAACTGTTTTTT
CASSYQDTQNGKLFF
>TRBV6-5|-|TRBJ2-7|TRBD1
TGTGCCAGCACCCTGACAGGGGACAACGAGCAGTACTTC
CASTLTGDNEQYF
>TRBV5-4|few|TRBJ1-1|-
TGTGCCAGCACCGGGGGGGGACATAACACTGAAGCTTTCTTT
CASTGGGHNTEAFF
>TRBV5-5|-|TRBJ1-5|TRBD1
TGTGCCAGCAGTTGGGACAGGGGAAGGAATCAGCCCCAGCATTTT
CASSWDRGRNQPQHF
>TRBV6-5|once|TRBJ1-2|-
TGTGCCAGCAGTCCCGAGAATATCTATGGCTACACCTTC
CASSPENIYGYTF
>TRBV19|-|TRBJ2-1|TRBD2
TGTGCCAGTACCTCCCCCCTAGCGGGCTACTACAATGAGCAGTTCTTC
CASTSPLAGYYNEQFF
>TRBV6-6|-|TRBJ2-3|TRBD1
TGTGCCAGCAGCCGCAGGGGGGATACGCAGTATTTT
CASSRRGDTQYF
>TRBV28|-|TRBJ1-3|TRBD1
TGTGCCAGCAGTTCCGGGACAGTCAACTCTGGAAACACCATATATTTT
CASSSGTVNSGNTIYF
>TRBV9|-|TRBJ2-7|TRBD1
TGTGCCAGCAGCGTAGCGGGACAGGGTGGAGACGAGCAGTACTTC
CASSVAGQGGDEQYF
>TRBV7-9|-|TRBJ1-2|-
TGTGCCAGCAGCCTCCAATTTGGGGGGGTGAGAGGCGGCTACACCTTC
CASSLQFGGVRGGYTF
>TRBV19|-|TRBJ1-2|TRBD1
TGTGCCAGTAGTATGAAGACAGGGGGCTATGGCTACACCTTC
CASSMKTGGYGYTF
>TRBV12-3/TRBV12-4|-|TRBJ2-1|-
TGTGCCAGCAGTTTTGGAGCAGGGGTTCGGTTCTTC
CASSFGAGVRFF
>TRBV5-6|-|TRBJ2-7|TRBD1
TGTGCCAGCAGCTTGGGACAGGGAAACTACGAGCAGTACTTC
CASSLGQGNYEQYF
>TRBV3-1/TRBV3-2|few|TRBJ2-3|TRBD1
TGTGCCAGCAGCTCCCGACAGGGAGCAGATACGCAGTATTTT
CASSSRQGADTQYF
>TRBV28|-|TRBJ2-4|TRBD1
TGTGCCAGCAGTTCGAGTGGACAGGGTTTCAAAAACATTCAGTACTTC
CASSSSGQGFKNIQYF
>TRBV6-5|-|TRBJ1-5|-
TGTGCCAGCAGTTACACGAACAGGGACGGCAATCAGCCCCAGCATTTT
CASSYTNRDGNQPQHF
>TRBV10-1|-|TRBJ1-1|TRBD1
TGCGCCAGCCAGAGCGGACAGGGGAAAACTGAAGCTTTCTTT
CASQSGQGKTEAFF
>TRBV28|once|TRBJ2-3|TRBD1
TGTGCCAGCAGTCTACAGGGGCGAGGGACAGATACGCAGTATTTT
CASSLQGRGTDTQYF
>TRBV7-7|-|TRBJ2-3|-
TGTGCTAGCAGCTTCTCGCGAAGCACAGATACGCAGTATTTT
CASSFSRSTDTQYF
>TRBV19|-|TRBJ2-1|-
TGTGCCAGTAGTATTTCGGCTAGCGCCTACAATGAGCAGTTCTTC
CASSISASAYNEQFF
>TRBV6-5|-|TRBJ2-7|TRBD1
TGTGCCAGCAGTTTGGACAGGGGATCCTACGAGCAGTACTTC
CASSLDRGSYEQYF